This TCR beta chain was captured by sequencing in a study of blood T cell repertoires in COVID-19. About the research overall: Researchers got acute and convalescent COVID-19 samples from the United States, Italy and Spain.

Original handling: Amplification of reference gene primers provided the estimated nucleated cell counts. Profiled with immunoSEQ multiplex PCR; TCRdb holds only in-frame clones, not every one. V, J and clone size are those of that table, while D and trimming were read from the DNA. The table records a few hundred thousand clones, about 82% of them present only once. The sequencing input was peripheral blood. This sequence was found in a human donor in a cohort sampled during active COVID-19.

The CDR3 region has the DNA TGCAGTGCGCGTCTAGCCTACGAGCAGTACTTC. Its protein is CSARLAYEQYF. The V gene is TRBV20-1, the J gene TRBJ2-7; D unclear. The CDR3 extends over 11 amino acids. Trimming shortened V by 6 bases and J by 2 bases, and 8 bases separated the two germline ends. Germline loops: CDR1 DFQATT, CDR2 SNEGSKA (reference sequence).